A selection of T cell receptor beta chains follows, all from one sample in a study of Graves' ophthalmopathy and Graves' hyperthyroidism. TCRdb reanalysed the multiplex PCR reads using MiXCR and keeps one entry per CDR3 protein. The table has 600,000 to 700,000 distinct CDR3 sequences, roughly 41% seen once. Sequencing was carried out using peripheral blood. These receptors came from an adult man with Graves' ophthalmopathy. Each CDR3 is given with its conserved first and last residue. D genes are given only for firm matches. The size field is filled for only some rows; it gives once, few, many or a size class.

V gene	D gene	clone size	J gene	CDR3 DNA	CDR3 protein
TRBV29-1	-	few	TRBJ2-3	TGCAGCGTGGGGGTCAGGGTGGTATTTACAGATACGCAGTATTTT	CSVGVRVVFTDTQYF
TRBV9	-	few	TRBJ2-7	TGTGCCAGCAGTTACTCGATTCTAGGGCAAGGCGAGCAGTACTTC	CASSYSILGQGEQYF
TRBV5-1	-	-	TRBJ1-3	TGCGCCAGCAGCTTCCGGGACATAGGAGGAAACACCATATATTTT	CASSFRDIGGNTIYF
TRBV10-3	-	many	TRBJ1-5	TGTGCCATCAGAGCGATGAGCAATCAGCCCCAGCATTTT	CAIRAMSNQPQHF
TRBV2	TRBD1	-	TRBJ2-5	TGTGCCAGCAGGGGACAGGGAATGGAGACCCAGTACTTC	CASRGQGMETQYF
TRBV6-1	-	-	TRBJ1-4	TGTGCCAGCACTACAATCGGACAGATCAATGAAAAACTGTTTTTT	CASTTIGQINEKLFF
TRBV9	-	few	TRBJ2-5	TGTGCCAGCAGCCAAGAAAACGGGGAGACCCAGTACTTC	CASSQENGETQYF
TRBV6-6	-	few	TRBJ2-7	TGTGCCAGCAGTAGGGGAGAAGAGGGTTACGAGCAGTACTTC	CASSRGEEGYEQYF
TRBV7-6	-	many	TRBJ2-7	TGTGCCAGCAGCTTAAAGCCGTGGGACGGATACTACGAGCAGTACTTC	CASSLKPWDGYYEQYF
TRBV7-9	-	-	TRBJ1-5	TGTGCCAGCAGCTTGACAGTCTTGGGGAGCAATCAGCCCCGGCATTTT	CASSLTVLGSNQPRHF
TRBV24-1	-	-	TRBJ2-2	TGTGCCATCACTGGGAAGGACACCGGGGAGCTGTTTTTT	CAITGKDTGELFF
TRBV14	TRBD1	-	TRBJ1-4	TGTGCCAGCAGCCTATCCCTCGGGACAGACAATGAAAAACTGTTTTTT	CASSLSLGTDNEKLFF
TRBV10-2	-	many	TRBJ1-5	TGCGCCAGCAGCGATCGGCCCCATAGCAATCAGCCCCAGCATTTT	CASSDRPHSNQPQHF
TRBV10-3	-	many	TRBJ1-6	TGTGCCATCAAGGAGGGGCAGGAACATAATTCACCCCTCCACTTT	CAIKEGQEHNSPLHF
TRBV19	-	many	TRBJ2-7	TGTGCCAGTAGTATTGGGGCCGATACCCTCTACGAGCAGTACTTC	CASSIGADTLYEQYF
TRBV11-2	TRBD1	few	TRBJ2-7	TGTGCCAGCAGTTCCCCGGGACAGGTGATACCCTACGAGCAGTACTTC	CASSSPGQVIPYEQYF
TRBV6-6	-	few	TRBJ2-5	TGTGCCAGCAGTTTTGTAGGGGAAAGGGGGACCCAGTACTTC	CASSFVGERGTQYF
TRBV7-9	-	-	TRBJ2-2	TGTGCCAGCAGCTTTGACGGGAACACCGGGGAGCTGTTTTTT	CASSFDGNTGELFF
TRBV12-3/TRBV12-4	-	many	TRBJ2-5	TGTGCCAGCAGCCCTCCAGAGCAGTTACTAGAGACCCAGTACTTC	CASSPPEQLLETQYF
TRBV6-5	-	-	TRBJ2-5	TGTGCCAGCAGTTCCGATCCCCAGAAGAGAACCCAGTACTTC	CASSSDPQKRTQYF
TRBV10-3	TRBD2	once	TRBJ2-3	TGTGCCATCAGTGAATGGGGGGGAAGCACAGATACGCAGTATTTT	CAISEWGGSTDTQYF
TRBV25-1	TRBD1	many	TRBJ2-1	TGTGCCAGCAGTGGGACAGGGGGCGGGAATGAGCAGTTCTTC	CASSGTGGGNEQFF
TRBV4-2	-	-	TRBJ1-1	TGTGCCAGCAGCCAAGAAGAAGGTGAGCTCTACACTGAAGCTTTCTTT	CASSQEEGELYTEAFF
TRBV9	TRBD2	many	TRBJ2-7	TGTGCCAGCAGCGTAGGTACTAGCGGGAGGGCGACGACCTACGAGCAGTACTTC	CASSVGTSGRATTYEQYF
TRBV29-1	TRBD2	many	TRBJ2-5	TGCAGCGCTCTACCCGGGACTAGCGGCCAAGAGACCCAGTACTTC	CSALPGTSGQETQYF
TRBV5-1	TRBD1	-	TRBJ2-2	TGCCCCAGCAGCTATGACCGGGACAGAAACACCGGGGAGCTGTTTTTT	CPSSYDRDRNTGELFF
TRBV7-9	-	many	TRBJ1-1	TGTGCCACCAAGAAAGGTGGCACTGAAGCTTTCTTT	CATKKGGTEAFF
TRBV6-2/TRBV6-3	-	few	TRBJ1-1	TGTGCCAGCATGCGGAGACTAACATTGAACACTGAAGCTTTCTTT	CASMRRLTLNTEAFF
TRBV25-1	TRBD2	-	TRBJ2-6	TGTGCCAGCAGTGAATGGGGAGCGGGGACCAACGTCCTGACTTTC	CASSEWGAGTNVLTF
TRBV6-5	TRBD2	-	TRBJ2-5	TGTGCCAGCAGTGCACTAGCGGGGGGAAGGGAGACCCAGTACTTC	CASSALAGGRETQYF
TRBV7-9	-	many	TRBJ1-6	TGTGCCAGCAGCTTTTCGACCGACGGTTCACCCCTCCACTTT	CASSFSTDGSPLHF
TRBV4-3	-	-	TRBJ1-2	TGCGCCAGCAGCTTGGACACGCGAAGGGGCGACGGCTACACCTTC	CASSLDTRRGDGYTF
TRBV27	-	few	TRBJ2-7	TGTGCCAGCAGTTTATCCCTCTCCTACGAGCAGTACTTC	CASSLSLSYEQYF
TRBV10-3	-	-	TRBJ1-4	TGTGCCACTAGCAGGGCGGGGGGCCATGAAAAACTGTTTTTT	CATSRAGGHEKLFF
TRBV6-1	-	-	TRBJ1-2	TGTGCCAGCAGTTACAGGGAGGACTATGGCTACACCTTC	CASSYREDYGYTF
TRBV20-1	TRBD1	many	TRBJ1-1	TGCAGTGCTAGAGATCGGACAGGGATTGCTGAAGCTTTCTTT	CSARDRTGIAEAFF
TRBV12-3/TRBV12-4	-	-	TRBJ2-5	TGTGCCAGCAGCCAATTTGTGGGCTCAAAAGAGACCCAGTACTTC	CASSQFVGSKETQYF
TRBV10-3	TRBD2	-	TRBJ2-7	TGTGCCATCAGTGAATCTAGCGGGGGGGGAGAGCAGTACTTC	CAISESSGGGEQYF
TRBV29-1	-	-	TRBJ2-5	TGCAGCGTTGAGGCAGGGAGTGGCAATCAGCCCCAGTACTTC	CSVEAGSGNQPQYF
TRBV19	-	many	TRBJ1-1	TGTGCCAGTAGTAACGGGGGCACGAACACTGAAGCTTTCTTT	CASSNGGTNTEAFF
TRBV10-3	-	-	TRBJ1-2	TGTGCCATCAGGGGTCCGGAGGAGGGCTACACCTTC	CAIRGPEEGYTF
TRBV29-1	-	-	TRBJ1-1	TGCAGCGAGGACGGGGCTGAAGCTTTCTTT	CSEDGAEAFF
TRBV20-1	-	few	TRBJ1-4	TGCAGTGCTAGTGACGGGGGGGCCTTTCGGAAAGTGTTTTTT	CSASDGGAFRKVFF
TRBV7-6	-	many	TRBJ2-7	TGTGCCAGCAGCTTAGGGGAATCCTACGAGCAGTACTTC	CASSLGESYEQYF
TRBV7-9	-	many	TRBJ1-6	TGTGCCAGCGGACCGACAGGCTCCAATTCACCCCTCCACTTT	CASGPTGSNSPLHF
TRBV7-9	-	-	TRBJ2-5	TGTGCCAGCAGCTTAGACATTCGTCAGCCCCAGTACTTC	CASSLDIRQPQYF
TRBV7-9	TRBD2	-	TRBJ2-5	TGTGCCAGCAGCCAAGAAAGCGGGGAGGCGACCCAGTACTTC	CASSQESGEATQYF
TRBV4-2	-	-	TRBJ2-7	TGTGCCAGCAGCCTTGAACAGGGTAACTACGAGCAGTACTTC	CASSLEQGNYEQYF
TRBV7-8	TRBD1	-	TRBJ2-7	TGTGCCAGCAGCCAGACCGGGACAGTCTCCTACGAGCAGTACTTC	CASSQTGTVSYEQYF